These T cell receptor beta chains were read from a single sample in a study of cytomegalovirus exposure and HLA in healthy donors. TCRdb's table, derived via immunoSEQ multiplex PCR, lists solely in-frame clones and lacks some. In the table there are approximately 200,000 clones, about four fifths of which are singletons. The sequenced sample was PBMCs. These TCRs come from a boy aged 2 to 9 in good health and CMV-seronegative. CDR3s leave out the opening cysteine and the closing phenylalanine or tryptophan. D genes are given only for firm matches.

CDR3	V	J	D
ASSSVDRAGYGYT	TRBV7-9	TRBJ1-2	TRBD1
ASSAGPGTQNTGELF	TRBV11-3	TRBJ2-2	.
ASSWVSGVTGELF	TRBV5-1	TRBJ2-2	.
ASSHPLGRRGGPGTDTQY	TRBV4-2	TRBJ2-3	.
ASSGGTSTYNEQF	TRBV7-3	TRBJ2-1	TRBD2
ASSFAFGQFNYGYT	TRBV5-1	TRBJ1-2	.
ASSPRADRYTGELF	TRBV7-3	TRBJ2-2	.
ASSTDRAETQY	TRBV27	TRBJ2-5	TRBD1
ASSFYAGDQETQY	TRBV7-2	TRBJ2-5	TRBD2
ASSESGASSYEQY	TRBV13	TRBJ2-7	TRBD2
ASSLAGGSNQPQH	TRBV7-9	TRBJ1-5	.
ATGRGGNNGYT	TRBV6-5	TRBJ1-2	.
ASSLGGGESSTDTQY	TRBV5-1	TRBJ2-3	TRBD2
AGSLYGGTLASYNEQF	TRBV7-9	TRBJ2-1	TRBD2
ASSRDRDEQF	TRBV5-1	TRBJ2-1	TRBD1
ATSRDPGLNYEQY	TRBV15	TRBJ2-7	.
ASSLASGGAGDTQY	TRBV7-2	TRBJ2-3	TRBD2
ASRLTSPTYNEQF	TRBV5-5	TRBJ2-1	.
ASKGGLLSNQPQH	TRBV19	TRBJ1-5	.
ASSLVSSGAGTDTQY	TRBV7-2	TRBJ2-3	TRBD2
ASSYRGSNTEAF	TRBV6-6	TRBJ1-1	.
AWRGHARDYLHNEQF	TRBV30	TRBJ2-1	TRBD2
ASSEVSGGTDTQY	TRBV2	TRBJ2-3	.
ASRLGTRTGELF	TRBV2	TRBJ2-2	TRBD2
ASSSPFRGPPPLNTEQY	TRBV7-2	TRBJ2-7	TRBD1
ASRAEGQPQH	TRBV19	TRBJ1-5	.
ASSLSGAGEQF	TRBV5-1	TRBJ2-1	.
ASSFQGAQETQY	TRBV7-2	TRBJ2-5	TRBD1